This T cell receptor (beta chain) was captured in a study of cytomegalovirus exposure and HLA in healthy donors. General study findings and limits: The study flagged about 150 TCR beta chains as cytomegalovirus-associated. The tendency of first-cohort TCR clusters to co-occur in the roughly 120 validation repertoires was the finding of a later analysis. Through in vitro validation, three CMV-associated chains were shown to be specific for CMV antigens.

Remarks on this clone: Its antigen is not identified.

The ends were cut back, 0 bases at V and 4 bases at J, with 12 bases in the middle. This CDR3 is 15 amino acids long. CDR1 and CDR2 from the germline V gene are MNHNY and SVGAGI (reference sequence). Profiled with immunoSEQ multiplex PCR; TCRdb holds only in-frame clones, not every one. Here the sample spans 90,000 to 150,000 clones, around 86% being singletons. This receptor was obtained from a man between 18 and 35 years old in good health and CMV-seronegative. Sample: PBMCs. The chain carries TRBV6-6 and TRBJ1-2; TRBD1 might be the D (5 bases). The CDR3 here is CASSYSGGEGYGYTF. The CDR3 coding sequence is TGTGCCAGCAGTTACTCGGGGGGGGAAGGCTATGGCTACACCTTC.